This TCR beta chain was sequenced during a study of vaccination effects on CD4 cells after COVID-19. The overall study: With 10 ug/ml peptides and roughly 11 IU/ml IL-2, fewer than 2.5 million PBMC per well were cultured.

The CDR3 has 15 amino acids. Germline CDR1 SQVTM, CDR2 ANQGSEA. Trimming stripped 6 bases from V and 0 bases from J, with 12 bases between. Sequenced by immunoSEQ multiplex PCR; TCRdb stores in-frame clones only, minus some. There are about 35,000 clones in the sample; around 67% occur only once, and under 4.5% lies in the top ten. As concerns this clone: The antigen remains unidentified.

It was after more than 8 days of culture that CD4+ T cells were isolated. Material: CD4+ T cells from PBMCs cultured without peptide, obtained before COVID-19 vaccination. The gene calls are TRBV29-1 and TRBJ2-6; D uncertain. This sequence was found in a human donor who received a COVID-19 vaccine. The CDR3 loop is CSVAAFGSGANVLTF. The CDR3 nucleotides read TGCAGCGTCGCAGCTTTTGGCTCTGGGGCCAACGTCCTGACTTTC. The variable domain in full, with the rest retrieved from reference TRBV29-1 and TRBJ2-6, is SAVISQKPSRDICQRGTSLTIQCQVDSQVTMMFWYRQQPGQSLTLIATANQGSEATYESGFVIDKFPISRPNLTFSTLTVSNMSPEDSSIYLCSVAAFGSGANVLTFGAGSRLTVL.